The following is a T cell receptor beta chain sequence with its context. The table lists this clonotype with many counts. Its antigen specificity is not known. Base qualities were left out, and no much larger clone turns up one base away. The CDR3 runs 14 amino acids, cysteine and phenylalanine included. The sequence is cut down to CDR3 DNA, 42 bases in frame from base 1. CDR1 and CDR2 (SGHTA, FQGNSA) derive from the germline V gene. V and J are trimmed by 6 bases and 5 bases, and the gene matches miss 7 bases of the junction. This sample is part of a study of CD8 T cells in ankylosing spondylitis (TCRdb year 2017). Regarding the research as a whole: T cell receptor beta repertoires were profiled in healthy donors and ankylosing spondylitis patients so that disease-linked TCR variants could be found. The whole study cohort included over a hundred healthy donors and 25 ankylosing spondylitis patients. Peripheral blood samples were taken, and synovial fluid was additionally collected from ankylosing spondylitis patients. What the work shows at the level of the full study, not this receptor alone: The disease-linked clones showed a CD8+ phenotype and occurred at relatively low frequencies in peripheral blood. A TCR beta motif of about 8 highly homologous amino acid variants appeared characteristic of blood from ankylosing spondylitis patients. Some of the motif variants had been reported before in the synovial fluid and blood of reactive arthritis patients, a finding that suggests common disease-initiation mechanisms. Significant enrichment of the disease-linked clones was reported in matched synovial fluid samples from ankylosing spondylitis patients.

The data were produced on an Illumina HiSeq 2500. Quantitative 5'-RACE with molecular barcodes was used to prepare TCR beta libraries. The paper's processing steps were these. A new computational method, built on a probabilistic model of VDJ rearrangement, was used to identify disease-linked TCR variants. The raw public reads went through TCRdb reprocessing: fastp at Q25, MiXCR clone calling, in-frame beta chains kept. Each entry is one CDR3 protein sequence, shown with its most common DNA and genes. Clone size and V and J calls follow TCRdb, not the original study. This sample lists around 180,000 distinct CDR3 sequences; under 15% were detected once. Roughly 9.6% of the sample is taken by the ten largest.

Sequencing was done on a sample of blood, either unsorted or a sorted T cell fraction (not recorded which). The TCR originated in a female donor with ankylosing spondylitis or in good health (not recorded which). Here the chain combines TRBV7-2 and TRBJ1-2; 9 central bases correspond to TRBD1. The CDR3 reads as follows: CASRRPGQGYGYTF. The DNA sequence is given as TGTGCCAGCAGAAGACCGGGACAGGGTTATGGCTACACCTTC.